The source of this TCR beta chain is a study of identical twins. Findings of the study overall: A partial confounding effect on zero-insertion analyses could come from invariant MAIT and iNKT cells. Cross-sectional statistical analysis was relied on for the conclusions, without the same donors being followed. Out-of-frame alpha sequences shared between twins exhibited an excess of low generation probability.

TCRdb passed the 5' RACE reads through MiXCR, listing each CDR3 protein once. This sample has nearly 650,000 distinct CDR3 sequences; around 7.4% occur once, and the top ten carry 1.6%. Germline assignment: CDR1 ENHRY and CDR2 SYGVKD. V shed 11 bases and J 2 bases; nucleotides not matched to a gene: 6. The CDR3 totals 14 residues. This clonotype was seen a few times. The antigen is not known. These data were also reused for a study on yellow fever vaccine responses in identical twins. As that study records: Each twin's T cell response to the vaccine was reported to look partly convergent and partly personalized.

The receptor's source is a woman between 18 and 29 years old in good health. Sequencing used PBMCs. The gene calls are TRBV10-3 and TRBJ2-2; 9 bases map to TRBD2. In DNA form, the CDR3 reads TGTGCCGTACGACTAGCGGACAACACCGGGGAGCTGTTTTTT. Protein product: CAVRLADNTGELFF.